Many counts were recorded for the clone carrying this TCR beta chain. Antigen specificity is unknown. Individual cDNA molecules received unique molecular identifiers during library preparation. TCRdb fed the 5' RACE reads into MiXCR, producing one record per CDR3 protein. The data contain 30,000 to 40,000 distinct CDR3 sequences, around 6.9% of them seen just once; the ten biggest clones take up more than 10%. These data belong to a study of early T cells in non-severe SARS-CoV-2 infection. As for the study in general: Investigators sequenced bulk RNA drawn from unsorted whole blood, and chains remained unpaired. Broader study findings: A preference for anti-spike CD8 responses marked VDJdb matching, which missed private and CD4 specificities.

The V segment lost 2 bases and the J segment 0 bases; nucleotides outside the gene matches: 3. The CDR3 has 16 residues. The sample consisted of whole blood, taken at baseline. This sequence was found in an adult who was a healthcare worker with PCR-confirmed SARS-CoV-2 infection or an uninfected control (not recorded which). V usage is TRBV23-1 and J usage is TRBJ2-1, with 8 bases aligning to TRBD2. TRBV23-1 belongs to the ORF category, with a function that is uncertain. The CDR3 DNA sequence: TGCGCCAGCAGTCAAAGAGCGGGAGACTCCTACAATGAGCAGTTCTTC. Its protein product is CASSQRAGDSYNEQFF.